This TCR beta chain was captured by sequencing in a study of T cells in Graves' hyperthyroidism and ophthalmopathy. This CDR3 is 16 amino acids long. Germline lookup yields CDR1 LNHDA and CDR2 SQIVND (reference sequence). V was cut by 5 bases and J by 0 bases, with 11 bases left in between. Researchers took RNA transcripts and amplified the TCR beta CDR3 regions from them. HTBI primers were the set used in a first-round RT-PCR of the TCR CDR3. TCRdb ran MiXCR on the multiplex PCR reads and lists one entry per CDR3 protein. Of hundreds of thousands of distinct CDR3 sequences in the sample, roughly 14% were seen once. A word on this clonotype: The antigen remains undetermined.

With duration under 3 months, ophthalmopathy was active: Clinical Activity Score at least 3, NOSPECS at least 4. PBMCs were obtained from about 9 ml fresh peripheral blood. Study results and limitations: Prediction of ophthalmopathy progression came a median around 7.1 months pre-onset. A model using 13 V-J features told ophthalmopathy apart from stable hyperthyroidism.

This rearrangement joins TRBV19 to TRBJ2-6, with D possibly being TRBD2 (5 bases). The sequence derives from a young man with Graves' ophthalmopathy. Sequenced sample: blood. CDR3 region: CASSGGGFSGANVLTF. CDR3 bases: TGTGCCAGTAGTGGAGGCGGCTTCTCTGGGGCCAACGTCCTGACTTTC.